This T cell receptor (beta chain) was found in a study of radiotherapy plus CTLA-4 blockade in lung cancer. Across the whole study: Objective response was observed in about 19% of patients, and disease control in just over 30%.

Using immunoSEQ multiplex PCR, the repertoire was profiled, and TCRdb retains in-frame clones only, with some absent. The table lists tens of thousands of clones, 75% to 80% of them singletons. Worth noting for this clone: The antigen remains unidentified.

Findings and limits, study-wide: Early blood T cell clone dynamics reportedly forecast response best, with interferon-beta. In blood, after radiotherapy plus ipilimumab, tumor-derived TCR clones expanded.

Chemo-refractory metastatic non-small-cell lung cancer patients underwent focal radiation alongside CTLA-4 blockade with ipilimumab. This receptor was obtained from a human donor with non-small cell lung cancer whose response to radiotherapy plus ipilimumab could not be evaluated. Sequenced material: peripheral blood, taken from a patient treated with radiotherapy plus ipilimumab.

The CDR3 here is CASSSPGGLAGANTGELFF. In nucleotides, the CDR3 is TGTGCCAGCAGTTCCCCTGGGGGACTAGCGGGAGCGAACACCGGGGAGCTGTTTTTT. The V call is TRBV28, the J call TRBJ2-2, with 14 bases fitting TRBD2. V was pared by 4 bases and J by 0 bases, with 7 bases of the junction left unmatched. The germline CDR1 and CDR2 sequences are MDHEN and SYDVKM. The CDR3 has 19 residues. The full variable domain, rest sourced from reference TRBV28 and TRBJ2-2, is DVKVTQSSRYLVKRTGEKVFLECVQDMDHENMFWYRQDPGLGLRLIYFSYDVKMKEKGDIPEGYSVSREKKERFSLILESASTNQTSMYLCASSSPGGLAGANTGELFFGEGSRLTVL.